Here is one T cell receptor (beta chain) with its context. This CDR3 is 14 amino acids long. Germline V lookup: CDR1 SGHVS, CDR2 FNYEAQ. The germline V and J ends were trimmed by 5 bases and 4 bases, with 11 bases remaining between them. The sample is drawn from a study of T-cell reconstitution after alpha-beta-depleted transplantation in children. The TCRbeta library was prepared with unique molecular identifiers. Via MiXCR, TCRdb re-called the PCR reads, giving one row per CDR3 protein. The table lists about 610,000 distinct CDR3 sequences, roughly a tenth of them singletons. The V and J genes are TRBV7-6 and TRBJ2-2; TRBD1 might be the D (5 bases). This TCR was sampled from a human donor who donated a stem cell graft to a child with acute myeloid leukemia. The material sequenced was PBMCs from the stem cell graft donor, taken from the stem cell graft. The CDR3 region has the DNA TGTGCCAGCAGCCACAGGTCCCCCACCGGGGAGCTGTTTTTT. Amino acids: CASSHRSPTGELFF. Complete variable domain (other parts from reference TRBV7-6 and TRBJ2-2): GAGVSQSPRYKVTKRGQDVALRCDPISGHVSLYWYRQALGQGPEFLTYFNYEAQQDKSGLPNDRFSAERPEGSISTLTIQRTEQRDSAMYRCASSHRSPTGELFFGEGSRLTVL.